These 16 T cell receptor gamma chains came from one sample sequenced in a study of Vγ9Vδ2 T cells in congenital toxoplasmosis. A single-tube template-switch cDNA reaction was primed with TRGC- and TRDC-specific primers. The TRGC primer was designed to target TRGC1 and TRGC2 alike. TCRdb fed the reads to CATT. This sample yields about 280 gamma-chain clones, of which roughly 7.4% are seen a single time; roughly 35% belongs to the top ten. The sample comprised gamma-delta T cells from blood. These receptors all come from a child younger than 10 born to a mother with Toxoplasma gondii infection during pregnancy, either congenitally infected or uninfected (not recorded which).

This clone is categorized as large (0.1 to 1%). The genes are TRGV9 and TRGJP. The V gene's germline CDR1 is GITISATS and CDR2 ISYDGTV (reference sequence). After removal of 0 bases from V and 6 bases from J, the junction contained 5 bases not matched to a gene. The CDR3 is 17 amino acids. This CDR3 reads CALWEVRGELGKKIKVF. DNA of the CDR3: TGTGCCTTGTGGGAGGTGCGAGGAGAGTTGGGCAAAAAAATCAAGGTATTT.

By proportion, this clone is hyperexpanded. Within the sample, other DNA sequences also encode this same CDR3. V and J are TRGV9 and TRGJP. Germline CDR1 and CDR2: GITISATS and ISYDGTV (reference sequence). The CDR3 is 16 amino acids. V was clipped by 0 bases and J by 7 bases; unmatched bases: 3. The chain's CDR3 is CALWEVRELGKKIKVF. The CDR3 bases are TGTGCCTTGTGGGAGGTGAGGGAGTTGGGCAAAAAAATCAAGGTATTT.

This clone was picked up a small number of times. The chain links TRGV9 to TRGJ1 or TRGJ2. The ends lost 0 bases at V and 7 bases at J; junction bases unmatched: 3. CDR3 length equals 12 residues. CDR1 and CDR2 from the germline V gene are GITISATS and ISYDGTV (reference sequence). The CDR3 coding sequence is TGTGCCTTGTGGGAGGTGCTGTATAAGAAACTCTTT. Protein: CALWEVLYKKLF.

Worth noting for this clone: TCRdb pairs this DNA with a much larger clone's protein that differs at residue 4, likely a read error; the protein shown was translated from the DNA. This chain uses TRGV4 with TRGJ1 or TRGJ2. The CDR3 consists of 11 residues. Germline-derived CDR1 and CDR2 are EGSTGY and YDSYTSSV. The CDR3 bases are TGTGCCACCCGGGATGGTTATAAGAAACTCTTT. Its protein is CATRDGYKKLF.

Sample share makes this clone hyperexpanded. The chain uses TRGV8 and TRGJ1 or TRGJ2. CDR1 VENAVY and CDR2 YDSYNSRV come from the germline V gene. The CDR3 extends over 13 amino acids. The junction had 3 bases not matched to a gene; V was cut back by 0 bases and J by 4 bases. The CDR3 here is CATWDRSYYKKLF. In nucleotides, the CDR3 is TGTGCCACCTGGGATAGGTCGTATTATAAGAAACTCTTT.

This clone counts as large. The same CDR3 is also encoded by other DNA sequences in this sample. V gene TRGV8 combines with J gene TRGJP1. Germline V gene data show CDR1 as VENAVY and CDR2 as YDSYNSRV. The CDR3 covers 16 residues. The V segment lost 1 base and the J segment 3 bases; nucleotides outside the gene matches: 8. The CDR3: CATWDSEFPTGWFKIF. In DNA form, the CDR3 reads TGTGCCACCTGGGATAGTGAGTTCCCCACTGGTTGGTTCAAGATATTT.

This clone was seen more than once but under ten times. Only one base separates this from a far larger clonotype, so it likely reflects a read error. The gene calls are TRGV4 and TRGJ1 or TRGJ2. J gave up 4 bases and V 5 bases, and 8 bases lay outside the gene matches. Looked up from germline, CDR1 is EGSTGY and CDR2 is YDSYTSSV. The CDR3 totals 13 residues. The DNA of the CDR3 is TGTGCCACCTGGGGGGTGAAATATTATAAGAAACTCTTT. Amino acids: CATWGVKYYKKLF.

This clone rates as large. The chain couples TRGV8 to TRGJ1 or TRGJ2. With 1 base clipped from V and 5 bases from J, the junction kept 14 bases outside the gene matches. The CDR3 is 16 residues long. Germline CDR1 is VENAVY and CDR2 is YDSYNSRV. CDR3 DNA: TGTGCCACCTGGGATAGACTCCCGCTTAAGGATTATAAGAAACTCTTT. Its protein product is CATWDRLPLKDYKKLF.

On this clone itself: It is likely a read error: a sequence one base away is far more abundant. The chain is built from TRGV9 and TRGJP. The CDR3 loop spans 16 amino acids. Germline V CDR1 and CDR2: GITISATS, ISYDGTV (reference sequence). The CDR3 bases are TGTGCCTTGTGGGAGGTGCAAGAGTTGGACAAAAAAATCAAGGTATTT. This translates into CALWEVQELDKKIKVF.

Regarding this clone: An end of the junction differs from the germline gene, which may be a read error. The chain uses TRGV8 and TRGJP2. The CDR3 contains 13 residues. CDR1 and CDR2 (germline): VENAVY, YDSYNSRV. The CDR3 is CATWGPTGWFKTF. The CDR3, as DNA: TGTGCCACCTGGGGTCCCACTGGTTGGTTCAAGACGTTT.

In its sample, this clone is large. This rearrangement joins TRGV4 to TRGJ1 or TRGJ2. Germline V gives CDR1 EGSTGY, CDR2 YDSYTSSV. The CDR3 spans 13 residues. J gave up 10 bases and V 4 bases, and 13 bases lay outside the gene matches. CDR3 protein: CATWEPRSLKKLF. The DNA of the CDR3 is TGTGCCACCTGGGAGCCCCGAAGTCTAAAGAAACTCTTT.

The chain combines TRGV3 with TRGJ1 or TRGJ2. From germline, CDR1 is VTNTFY and CDR2 YDVSTARD (reference sequence). This CDR3 region has 13 residues. V trimming: 0 bases; J trimming: 6 bases; junction bases outside the gene matches: 5. The CDR3 DNA reads TGTGCCACCTGGGACAGGCGGGGTTATAAGAAACTCTTT. It is translated as CATWDRRGYKKLF.

With regard to this clone: This likely reflects a read error, since a far larger clone is one base away. This sequence joins TRGV10 and TRGJ1 or TRGJ2. TRGV10 is an ORF, and what it does is uncertain. The CDR3 has 9 amino acids. The CDR3 here is CAVWPKKLF. Written as DNA, the CDR3 is TGTGCTGTGTGGCCTAAGAAACTCTTT.

Note on this clone: A far more abundant clone sits one base away, making this likely a read error. This chain connects TRGV3 to TRGJ1 or TRGJ2. Germline V lookup: CDR1 VTNTFY, CDR2 YDVSTARD (reference sequence). V gave up 3 bases and J gave up 0 bases; unmatched junction bases: 5. The CDR3 covers 14 residues. CDR3 residues: CATWDGPNYYKKLF. In nucleotides, the CDR3 is TGTGCCACCTGGGACGGGCCGAATTATTATAAGAAACTCTTT.

This clone showed up just a few times. The junction does not match germline at one end; this may be a read error. The chain has TRGV4 and TRGJ1 or TRGJ2. The CDR3 is made up of 10 amino acids. The germline gives CDR1 EGSTGY, CDR2 YDSYTSSV. Written as DNA, the CDR3 is TGTGCCACCTGGACCCCAACCCTTTTTTTT. Translating gives CATWTPTLFF.

Within the sample, this clone is large. The chain recombines TRGV9 with TRGJP. The CDR3 extends over 16 amino acids. With 3 bases clipped from V and 7 bases from J, the junction kept 6 bases outside the gene matches. CDR1 GITISATS and CDR2 ISYDGTV come from the germline V gene (reference sequence). The CDR3 is CALWELQELGKKIKVF. The CDR3 coding sequence is TGTGCCTTGTGGGAGTTGCAGGAGTTGGGCAAAAAAATCAAGGTATTT.